A selection of T cell receptor beta chains follows, all from one sample in a study of control samples from healthy donors and cancer patients. The repertoire was sequenced with immunoSEQ multiplex PCR; TCRdb's copy has only in-frame clones and lacks some. This sample carries around 58,000 clones, 88% of them seen once, and the ten largest clones take about 3.5%. The source material was blood. Receptors were obtained from a man aged 45-60 years in good health. Each CDR3 is given with its conserved first and last residue. A D gene is named only where the DNA matches it firmly. Rows may omit the clone size; those that give it use once, few, many or a size class.

J gene,clone size,V gene,D gene,CDR3 protein,CDR3 DNA
TRBJ2-7,.,TRBV20-1,.,CSASGIYEQYF,TGCAGTGCGTCGGGAATCTACGAGCAGTACTTC
TRBJ1-1,.,TRBV7-2,.,CASSPYLNTEAFF,TGTGCCAGCAGCCCCTACCTGAACACTGAAGCTTTCTTT
TRBJ1-1,.,TRBV11-2,.,CASSLVGWNTEAFF,TGTGCCAGCAGCTTAGTCGGGTGGAACACTGAAGCTTTCTTT
TRBJ2-5,.,TRBV29-1,.,CSVEGSVGETQYF,TGCAGCGTTGAAGGTTCTGTTGGGGAGACCCAGTACTTC
TRBJ2-7,.,TRBV7-2,.,CASSLKVGGYEQYF,TGTGCCAGCAGCTTAAAAGTGGGAGGCTACGAGCAGTACTTC
TRBJ2-7,once,TRBV28,.,CAVLGPASYEQYF,TGTGCCGTACTAGGCCCAGCCTCCTACGAGCAGTACTTC
TRBJ2-7,.,TRBV10-2,.,CASSDGRTYEQYF,TGCGCCAGCAGTGATGGTAGAACCTACGAGCAGTACTTC
TRBJ2-1,.,TRBV18,TRBD2,CASSPLAGGANEQFF,TGTGCCAGCTCACCTCTAGCGGGAGGAGCGAATGAGCAGTTCTTC
TRBJ2-1,.,TRBV28,TRBD2,CASSLPSGDYNEQFF,TGTGCCAGCAGTCTACCTAGCGGCGACTACAATGAGCAGTTCTTC
TRBJ2-1,.,TRBV12-3/TRBV12-4,TRBD1,CASRSTGGNEQFF,TGTGCCAGCAGGTCGACAGGGGGCAATGAGCAGTTCTTC
TRBJ2-7,.,TRBV5-1,.,CASSLAGVRSEQYF,TGCGCCAGCAGCTTGGCCGGGGTTAGGAGCGAGCAGTACTTC
TRBJ1-1,.,TRBV28,.,CATSGGGQNTEAFF,TGTGCCACCTCTGGTGGGGGACAAAACACTGAAGCTTTCTTT
TRBJ1-2,once,TRBV29-1,TRBD1,CSVLGQGRENYGYTF,TGCAGCGTTCTCGGACAGGGCCGAGAGAACTATGGCTACACCTTC
TRBJ2-4,.,TRBV7-3,.,CASSLGGRAENIQYF,TGTGCCAGCAGCTTGGGCGGTCGGGCGGAAAACATTCAGTACTTC
TRBJ1-2,once,TRBV9,TRBD1,CASSTRDRENYGYTF,TGTGCCAGCAGCACCCGGGACAGGGAGAACTATGGCTACACCTTC
TRBJ1-5,.,TRBV5-5,.,CASSLGASSNQPQHF,TGTGCCAGCAGCTTGGGGGCTTCGAGCAATCAGCCCCAGCATTTT
TRBJ2-7,.,TRBV2,.,CASSEEAAHSYEQYF,TGTGCCAGCAGTGAAGAGGCAGCCCACTCCTACGAGCAGTACTTC
TRBJ2-2,.,TRBV29-1,.,CSVGVRGSTGWDTGELFF,TGCAGCGTTGGGGTGAGGGGGAGCACCGGGTGGGACACCGGGGAGCTGTTTTTT
TRBJ2-7,.,TRBV6-5,.,CASSYSGRGSSYEQYF,TGTGCCAGCAGTTACTCTGGTCGGGGGAGCTCCTACGAGCAGTACTTC
TRBJ2-1,.,TRBV11-3,.,CASSLDPGSDEQFF,TGTGCCAGCAGCTTAGATCCAGGGAGCGATGAGCAGTTCTTC
TRBJ1-6,.,TRBV7-9,.,CASSLDGTIPPLHF,TGTGCCAGCAGCTTAGACGGGACAATTCCACCCCTCCACTTT
TRBJ2-3,.,TRBV5-8,TRBD2,CASSSGTSGRTDTQYF,TGTGCCAGCAGCTCCGGGACTAGCGGTCGCACAGATACGCAGTATTTT
TRBJ2-2,.,TRBV5-1,TRBD2,CASSLGGSLTGELFF,TGCGCCAGCAGCTTGGGCGGGAGTCTCACCGGGGAGCTGTTTTTT
TRBJ1-2,.,TRBV30,.,CAWNLGGGGYTF,TGTGCCTGGAACCTGGGGGGTGGGGGCTACACCTTC
TRBJ1-5,.,TRBV4-2,TRBD1,CASSPSRGGEGNQPQHF,TGTGCCAGCAGCCCCTCGAGAGGGGGCGAGGGCAATCAGCCCCAGCATTTT
TRBJ1-1,.,TRBV19,.,CASSKTWGGRTEAFF,TGTGCCAGTAGTAAAACTTGGGGGGGTCGCACTGAAGCTTTCTTT
TRBJ1-5,.,TRBV24-1,.,CATSRPPDSPGGLYSNQPQHF,TGTGCCACCAGTCGGCCCCCCGACAGTCCCGGGGGCCTTTATAGCAATCAGCCCCAGCATTTT
TRBJ1-2,.,TRBV3-1/TRBV3-2,.,CASSQNLYGYTF,TGTGCCAGCAGCCAGAACCTCTATGGCTACACCTTC
TRBJ2-3,few,TRBV28,.,CASSYASTDTQYF,TGTGCCAGCAGTTATGCGAGCACAGATACGCAGTATTTT
TRBJ1-1,.,TRBV7-9,.,CASSSGHANTEAFF,TGTGCCAGCAGCTCGGGACACGCGAACACTGAAGCTTTCTTT
TRBJ2-7,.,TRBV11-3,.,CASSFGLEQYF,TGTGCCAGCAGCTTTGGTCTCGAGCAGTACTTC
TRBJ2-7,few,TRBV7-9,TRBD1,CASSLIRGQYYEQYF,TGTGCCAGCAGCTTAATCAGGGGACAGTACTACGAGCAGTACTTC
TRBJ2-1,once,TRBV30,TRBD2,CAWSRTSGSNEQFF,TGTGCCTGGAGCAGGACTAGCGGGAGTAATGAGCAGTTCTTC
TRBJ2-5,.,TRBV7-2,.,CASSLESGQETQYF,TGTGCCAGCAGCTTAGAGAGTGGCCAAGAGACCCAGTACTTC
TRBJ1-5,.,TRBV6-2/TRBV6-3,.,CASSYSGGYQPQHF,TGTGCCAGCAGTTACTCTGGCGGTTATCAGCCCCAGCATTTT
TRBJ1-1,.,TRBV5-1,.,CASSLGGRESEAFF,TGCGCCAGCAGCTTGGGCGGCAGAGAATCTGAAGCTTTCTTT
TRBJ1-5,few,TRBV19,.,CASSILGQGPRQPQHF,TGTGCCAGTAGTATACTGGGGCAGGGGCCGAGGCAGCCCCAGCATTTT
TRBJ2-5,once,TRBV3-1/TRBV3-2,TRBD2,CASSPGTSGVVETQYF,TGTGCCAGCAGCCCCGGGACTAGCGGTGTGGTAGAGACCCAGTACTTC
TRBJ1-5,.,TRBV2,.,CASSELGPLRRNQPQHF,TGTGCCAGCAGTGAACTGGGGCCCCTCAGGCGCAATCAGCCCCAGCATTTT
TRBJ2-2,once,TRBV30,TRBD2,CAWRYYLAAPPNTGELFF,TGTGCCTGGAGATACTATCTAGCGGCGCCCCCGAACACCGGGGAGCTGTTTTTT
TRBJ2-2,.,TRBV6-2/TRBV6-3,.,CASSPQNTGELFF,TGTGCCAGCAGTCCCCAGAACACCGGGGAGCTGTTTTTT